This TCR beta chain was sequenced in a study of T-cell memory formation after mild COVID-19. A remark on this clonotype: Its cognate antigen is unknown.

Germline-derived CDR1 and CDR2 are SGHRS and YFSETQ. This CDR3 has 15 amino acids. The germline V and J ends were trimmed by 5 bases and 9 bases, with 21 bases remaining between them. Study-level results: Shrinking CD4+ clones resided mostly in CM and EM, and CD8+ ones in EMRA. Memory from before infection featured some responding clones, which suggests cross-reactive memory joined.

Libraries for TCRalpha and TCRbeta carried sample barcodes and unique molecular identifiers via 5'RACE. TCRdb passed the 5' RACE reads through MiXCR, listing each CDR3 protein once. Here the sample spans about 58,000 distinct CDR3 sequences, around a quarter being singletons. This chain joins TRBV5-1 and TRBJ1-5, with D perhaps TRBD1 (5 bases). The specimen was PBMCs or a T cell subset sorted from them (not recorded which). The sequence came from a man aged 18 to 29 who had mild COVID-19 (a few samples of this study predate the infection). Cell type and time point are not known. Here the CDR3 reads CASRRDRTMVWPQHF. Written as DNA, the CDR3 is TGCGCCAGCAGACGGGACCGCACGATGGTCTGGCCCCAGCATTTT.